This is a list of T cell receptor beta chains from one sample in a study of PD-L1 blockade in urothelial cancer. Profiled with immunoSEQ multiplex PCR; TCRdb holds only in-frame clones, not every one. The data contain under 150,000 clones, roughly 90% of them singletons. The specimen was PBMCs, collected around atezolizumab (anti-PD-L1) treatment. These TCRs come from a man in his 60s with urothelial cancer. Each CDR3 is given with its conserved first and last residue. The order of the fields is J gene, D gene, clone size, V gene, CDR3 DNA, CDR3 protein. A D gene is named only where the DNA matches it firmly. Clone size is given for some rows only: seen once, a few or many times, or a class if the clone is expanded.

>TRBJ2-1|TRBD2|NA|TRBV5-1
TGCGCCAGCAAGGCGGGAGGGCACAATGAGCAGTTCTTC
CASKAGGHNEQFF
>TRBJ2-7|TRBD2|NA|TRBV27
TGTGCCGTGGGGGGGGGCTACGAGCAGTACTTC
CAVGGGYEQYF
>TRBJ1-5|TRBD1|NA|TRBV7-2
TGTGCCAGCAGCACAAGGACAGGGGACCAGCCCCAGCATTTT
CASSTRTGDQPQHF
>TRBJ2-1|NA|NA|TRBV6-5
TGTGCCAGTAGTTACAAGGCAGGGCCTGGCTACAATGAGCAGTTCTTC
CASSYKAGPGYNEQFF
>TRBJ1-2|NA|NA|TRBV28
TGTGCCAGCAGTGCACCAGGGGAGACTTCCTATGGCTACACCTTC
CASSAPGETSYGYTF
>TRBJ2-3|NA|NA|TRBV2
TGTGCCAGCAGTTACACAGATACGCAGTATTTT
CASSYTDTQYF
>TRBJ2-7|NA|NA|TRBV19
TGTGCCAGTAGTATAGATGGGGCTGGGGAGCAGTACTTC
CASSIDGAGEQYF
>TRBJ1-2|NA|NA|TRBV28
TGTGCCAGCAGTTTTAGTGGCTATGGCTACACCTTC
CASSFSGYGYTF
>TRBJ2-2|NA|NA|TRBV19
TGTGCCAGTAGTACTGGGACTTTCACCGGGGAGCTGTTTTTT
CASSTGTFTGELFF
>TRBJ1-2|NA|NA|TRBV30
TGTGCCCGGGGAGGGGTGGGCTACACCTTC
CARGGVGYTF
>TRBJ2-7|NA|NA|TRBV7-2
TGTGCCAGCAGCTTTGGAAGGTCGGGCTCCTACGAGCAGTACTTC
CASSFGRSGSYEQYF
>TRBJ2-7|TRBD1|NA|TRBV11-2
TGTGCCAGCAGCCTGAGACAGGGGGCATCGGGGGAGCAGTACTTC
CASSLRQGASGEQYF
>TRBJ2-2|TRBD1|NA|TRBV30
TGTGCCTGGCGGGACAGGGGTTACGCCGGGGAGCTGTTTTTT
CAWRDRGYAGELFF
>TRBJ1-2|NA|NA|TRBV28
TGTGCCAGCAGTTTAGGTGCAGACCGGGGATTGCGAGGCTACACCTTC
CASSLGADRGLRGYTF
>TRBJ2-7|NA|NA|TRBV28
TGTGCCAGCAGTTTAGGACAGCCTGGGGAGCAGTACTTC
CASSLGQPGEQYF
>TRBJ2-7|NA|NA|TRBV9
TGTGCCAGCAGCCCTCAGACAGCAGCCTACGAGCAGTACTTC
CASSPQTAAYEQYF
>TRBJ1-2|NA|once|TRBV5-1
TGCGCCAGCAGCTTGGATGCGGGGGGGGTTGGCTACACCTTC
CASSLDAGGVGYTF
>TRBJ1-5|NA|NA|TRBV27
TGTGCCAGCAGCTCCTCCGGGGGTAGCAATCAGCCCCAGCATTTT
CASSSSGGSNQPQHF
>TRBJ2-7|NA|NA|TRBV5-1
TGCGCCAGCAACAAAGGCGAGGAGGACGAGCAGTACTTC
CASNKGEEDEQYF
>TRBJ2-7|NA|NA|TRBV18
TGTGCCAGCTCACCACGGGGCCTGGGGCTTGAGCAGTACTTC
CASSPRGLGLEQYF
>TRBJ2-6|NA|NA|TRBV18
TGTGCCAGCTCACCACGGGGCGACTCTGGGGCCAACGTCCTGACTTTC
CASSPRGDSGANVLTF
>TRBJ2-3|NA|NA|TRBV29-1
TGCAGCGCACCCCGGGACACTCGCACAGATACGCAGTATTTT
CSAPRDTRTDTQYF
>TRBJ2-1|TRBD2|NA|TRBV30
TGTGCCTGGAGCGGCGGGAGGGCCTCCTACAATGAGCAGTTCTTC
CAWSGGRASYNEQFF
>TRBJ1-1|NA|NA|TRBV6-5
TGTGCCAGCAGGGGCCCCGAGACAGGATATACTGAAGCTTTCTTT
CASRGPETGYTEAFF
>TRBJ1-3|NA|NA|TRBV9
TGTGCCAGCAGCTCCCGGGAGGCCCTTGAGAACACCATATATTTT
CASSSREALENTIYF
>TRBJ1-2|TRBD1|NA|TRBV10-3
TGTGCCATCAGTGAAGAGGGGGGACAGGGCTACACCTTC
CAISEEGGQGYTF
>TRBJ2-7|NA|NA|TRBV2
TGTGCCAGCAGTATGGGAGAACCCTACGAGCAGTACTTC
CASSMGEPYEQYF
>TRBJ1-2|NA|NA|TRBV27
TGTGCCACCTCCAGGAGGCCGAGCTATGGCTACACCTTC
CATSRRPSYGYTF
>TRBJ2-2|NA|NA|TRBV9
TGTGCCAGCAGCGAACCCGCCGGCACCGGGGAGCTGTTTTTT
CASSEPAGTGELFF
>TRBJ2-3|NA|few|TRBV7-6
TGTGCCAGCAGCTTACAGGGCAGGGCCACAGATACGCAGTATTTT
CASSLQGRATDTQYF
>TRBJ1-4|NA|NA|TRBV7-2
TGTGCCAGCAGCCCTTACAGGGTCGGGGAAAAACTGTTTTTT
CASSPYRVGEKLFF
>TRBJ2-7|NA|NA|TRBV6-1
TGTGCCAGCAGTGAAGCAGGCGCTAGTCAGCTCGAGCAGTACTTC
CASSEAGASQLEQYF
>TRBJ2-1|NA|NA|TRBV6-1
TGTGCCAGCAGTGTCAACTTCGGGGGTGAGCAGTTCTTC
CASSVNFGGEQFF
>TRBJ2-7|NA|NA|TRBV28
TGTGCCAGCAGTTTGGGAGCCAGGCGATACGAGCAGTACTTC
CASSLGARRYEQYF
>TRBJ1-1|NA|once|TRBV18
TGTGCCAGCTCACCGGGCGGGGCTGACACTGAAGCTTTCTTT
CASSPGGADTEAFF
>TRBJ2-1|NA|once|TRBV4-1
TGCGCCAGCAGCACCCGACAGTACAATGAGCAGTTCTTC
CASSTRQYNEQFF
>TRBJ2-7|TRBD1|NA|TRBV27
TGTGCCAGCAGTTTCGGACAGGGGGCTGCATCCTACGAGCAGTACTTC
CASSFGQGAASYEQYF
>TRBJ2-7|NA|NA|TRBV10-2
TGCGCCAGCGGGGGCTATCCCTACGAGCAGTACTTC
CASGGYPYEQYF
>TRBJ2-7|TRBD2|NA|TRBV13
TGTGCCAGCAGCTCCCGACTAGCGGGAGGGACCTACGAGCAGTACTTC
CASSSRLAGGTYEQYF
>TRBJ2-7|NA|NA|TRBV27
TGTGCCAGCAGTTTACTCCCACTAGGTCCCAACGAGCAGTACTTC
CASSLLPLGPNEQYF
>TRBJ1-1|TRBD1|once|TRBV7-8
TGTGCCAGCAGCTCCCGGGACAGGGACATGAACACTGAAGCTTTCTTT
CASSSRDRDMNTEAFF
>TRBJ2-7|TRBD1|once|TRBV5-4
TGTGCCAGCAGCTCCCCGGACAGGGTTGGCTACGAGCAGTACTTC
CASSSPDRVGYEQYF
>TRBJ2-7|NA|NA|TRBV5-4
TGTGCCAGCAGCTTTGACAGGAAAGCCTACGAGCAGTACTTC
CASSFDRKAYEQYF
>TRBJ1-1|NA|NA|TRBV11-2
TGTGCCAGCAGCCCCGCATGGGACACCTCCACTGAAGCTTTCTTT
CASSPAWDTSTEAFF
>TRBJ1-2|TRBD1|few|TRBV6-6
TGTGCCGGGAACAGGGGGCGGGGTGGCTACACCTTC
CAGNRGRGGYTF
>TRBJ2-3|TRBD2|NA|TRBV4-2
TGTGCCAGCAGCCCTAGACCCCCTCTAGCGGGGGTTTTGGGGGATACGCAGTATTTT
CASSPRPPLAGVLGDTQYF
>TRBJ1-3|TRBD1|NA|TRBV18
TGTGCCAGCTCACCCGGAGGACAGGGAGGAAACACCATATATTTT
CASSPGGQGGNTIYF
>TRBJ1-1|NA|few|TRBV5-1
TGCGCCAGCAGTTTAAAGCCGACAGGAAACACTGAAGCTTTCTTT
CASSLKPTGNTEAFF